A single sample gave rise to the 5 T cell receptor beta chains below, sequenced in a study of post-analysis software for immune sequencing data. Study results and limitations: Roughly 5 TRBV segments, TRBV5-6, TRBV5-1 and TRBV20-1 among them, were found more frequent in patients than controls.

Antigens for these TCRs are unknown. The TCR beta cDNA libraries carried unique molecular identifiers. TCRdb fed the PCR reads into MiXCR, producing one record per CDR3 protein. The sample contains 650,000 to 900,000 distinct CDR3 sequences, about 45% of which appear only once. The sample comprised blood. The receptors stem from a girl between 10 and 17 years old with multiple sclerosis.

This clonotype was counted a few times. This chain uses TRBV12-3 or TRBV12-4 with TRBJ2-3; weak D call: TRBD2 (6 bases). V lost 5 bases and J 7 bases, leaving 19 bases between the germline ends. The CDR3 runs 15 residues. CDR3 sequence (DNA): TGTGCCAGCAGTCCCGAGCGGGCCGGCAGAAATACGCAGTATTTT. Its protein product is CASSPERAGRNTQYF.

J is TRBJ2-1 and V is TRBV10-3; tentative D call: TRBD2 (6 bases). The germline CDR1 and CDR2 sequences are ENHRY and SYGVKD. CDR3 length: 15 amino acids. Trimming removed 3 bases at V and 4 bases at J, with 13 bases between. CDR3 protein: CAISEGREGYNEQFF. CDR3 DNA: TGTGCCATCAGTGAAGGGCGGGAAGGGTACAATGAGCAGTTCTTC.

This clonotype was observed a handful of times. This sequence joins TRBV4-1 and TRBJ2-7, with D unresolved. The CDR3 extends over 14 amino acids. Trimming stripped 0 bases from V and 7 bases from J, with 13 bases between. Germline V gene lookup returns CDR1 MGHRA and CDR2 YSYEKL. The CDR3 region is CASSQELTSREQYF. The CDR3 region has the DNA TGCGCCAGCAGCCAAGAGCTGACGAGTCGGGAGCAGTACTTC.

The chain is built from TRBV7-9 and TRBJ2-7; weak D call: TRBD2 (5 bases). CDR1 and CDR2 (germline): SEHNR, FQNEAQ (reference sequence). This CDR3 is built from 13 residues. Deletions cut 5 bases from V and 5 bases from J, with 13 bases between. The CDR3 nucleotides read TGTGCCAGCAGCCCCTATACCGGGGACGAGCAGTACTTC. Protein: CASSPYTGDEQYF.

The sample holds a few counts of this clonotype. The genes are TRBV5-1 and TRBJ2-5; TRBD2 matches 11 bases. Germline V lookup: CDR1 SGHRS, CDR2 YFSETQ. V was clipped by 4 bases and J by 5 bases; unmatched bases: 10. This CDR3 contains 16 residues. CDR3 amino acids: CASSLAVAGGLETQYF. The CDR3 DNA is TGCGCCAGCAGCCTCGCGGTAGCGGGAGGGTTGGAGACCCAGTACTTC.